The rows below give T cell receptor beta chains drawn from one sample of a study of cytomegalovirus exposure and HLA in healthy donors. Assay used: immunoSEQ multiplex PCR; TCRdb lists only in-frame clones, some missing. Counted here are approximately 150,000 clones, under 80% occurring once; the ten biggest clones make up around 13%. The sample consisted of PBMCs. The receptors come from a woman aged 45-59 years in good health and CMV-seropositive. Each CDR3 is given with its conserved first and last residue. D genes are given only for firm matches. For some rows the clone size is stated as once, few or many, or as a class when expanded; others skip it.

j_gene: TRBJ2-7
abundance: few
d_gene: TRBD2
v_gene: TRBV19
len: 14
CDR3aa: CASSTTGTNYEQYF
CDR3nt: TGTGCCAGTAGTACTACCGGGACTAACTACGAGCAGTACTTC

j_gene: TRBJ2-3
abundance: once
d_gene: -
v_gene: TRBV20-1
len: 11
CDR3aa: CSASWQDTQYF
CDR3nt: TGCAGTGCTAGCTGGCAGGATACGCAGTATTTT

j_gene: TRBJ1-1
abundance: -
d_gene: -
v_gene: TRBV5-5
len: 14
CDR3aa: CASSPGGGDTEAFF
CDR3nt: TGTGCCAGCAGCCCAGGAGGAGGGGATACTGAAGCTTTCTTT

j_gene: TRBJ2-7
abundance: -
d_gene: -
v_gene: TRBV7-8
len: 13
CDR3aa: CASTGRTVYEQYF
CDR3nt: TGTGCCAGCACGGGGCGGACAGTTTACGAGCAGTACTTC

j_gene: TRBJ1-4
abundance: -
d_gene: TRBD1
v_gene: TRBV5-4
len: 15
CDR3aa: CASSSDRGTNEKLFF
CDR3nt: TGTGCCAGCAGCTCGGACAGGGGGACAAATGAAAAACTGTTTTTT

j_gene: TRBJ1-5
abundance: few
d_gene: -
v_gene: TRBV5-1
len: 14
CDR3aa: CASSLEGGNQPQHF
CDR3nt: TGCGCCAGCAGCTTGGAGGGAGGCAATCAGCCCCAGCATTTT

j_gene: TRBJ1-2
abundance: -
d_gene: -
v_gene: TRBV12-1
len: 14
CDR3aa: CASSPSLADYGYTF
CDR3nt: TGTGCCAGCAGCCCCAGTTTGGCGGACTATGGCTACACCTTC

j_gene: TRBJ2-7
abundance: -
d_gene: -
v_gene: TRBV9
len: 14
CDR3aa: CASSVAPGLNEQYF
CDR3nt: TGTGCCAGCAGCGTAGCCCCGGGTCTGAACGAGCAGTACTTC

j_gene: TRBJ2-3
abundance: -
d_gene: TRBD2
v_gene: TRBV2
len: 16
CDR3aa: CASSEAARGGTDTQYF
CDR3nt: TGTGCCAGCAGTGAAGCGGCGCGGGGGGGCACAGATACGCAGTATTTT

j_gene: TRBJ1-2
abundance: -
d_gene: TRBD1
v_gene: TRBV5-4
len: 18
CDR3aa: CASSLAMISGTGTHGYTF
CDR3nt: TGTGCCAGCAGCTTGGCCATGATCTCCGGGACAGGGACCCATGGCTACACCTTC

j_gene: TRBJ2-2
abundance: -
d_gene: TRBD2
v_gene: TRBV5-8
len: 17
CDR3aa: CASSLSAGGRITGELFF
CDR3nt: TGTGCCAGCAGCTTGTCAGCGGGGGGGCGGATCACCGGGGAGCTGTTTTTT

j_gene: TRBJ2-1
abundance: few
d_gene: -
v_gene: TRBV4-1
len: 16
CDR3aa: CASSQDLGVDYNEQFF
CDR3nt: TGCGCCAGCAGCCAAGATCTCGGGGTTGACTACAATGAGCAGTTCTTC

j_gene: TRBJ1-2
abundance: -
d_gene: -
v_gene: TRBV4-1
len: 15
CDR3aa: CASSQDLNNPRGYTF
CDR3nt: TGCGCCAGCAGCCAAGATCTGAACAACCCGAGGGGCTACACCTTC

j_gene: TRBJ2-7
abundance: -
d_gene: TRBD1
v_gene: TRBV29-1
len: 16
CDR3aa: CSVAGSPGQGIYEQYF
CDR3nt: TGCAGCGTAGCTGGTAGTCCGGGACAGGGAATCTACGAGCAGTACTTC

j_gene: TRBJ2-3
abundance: few
d_gene: TRBD1
v_gene: TRBV11-1
len: 14
CDR3aa: CASSSGQGEATQYF
CDR3nt: TGTGCCAGCAGCTCGGGACAGGGGGAAGCTACGCAGTATTTT

j_gene: TRBJ1-4
abundance: -
d_gene: TRBD1
v_gene: TRBV5-1
len: 16
CDR3aa: CASSFTGDVTNEKLFF
CDR3nt: TGCGCCAGCAGCTTTACAGGGGACGTGACTAATGAAAAACTGTTTTTT

j_gene: TRBJ1-1
abundance: -
d_gene: -
v_gene: TRBV6-6
len: 13
CDR3aa: CASSYRQNTEAFF
CDR3nt: TGTGCCAGCAGTTACCGACAGAACACTGAAGCTTTCTTT

j_gene: TRBJ2-3
abundance: -
d_gene: TRBD1
v_gene: TRBV11-3
len: 14
CDR3aa: CASSRGTGVDTQYF
CDR3nt: TGTGCCAGCAGCCGAGGGACAGGGGTAGATACGCAGTATTTT

j_gene: TRBJ2-7
abundance: -
d_gene: TRBD2
v_gene: TRBV6-5
len: 11
CDR3aa: CACGRGYEQYF
CDR3nt: TGTGCCTGCGGGAGGGGATACGAGCAGTACTTC

j_gene: TRBJ1-2
abundance: few
d_gene: TRBD1
v_gene: TRBV4-2
len: 16
CDR3aa: CASSPPLRDRGAGYTF
CDR3nt: TGTGCCAGCAGCCCACCTCTCCGGGACAGGGGGGCTGGCTACACCTTC

j_gene: TRBJ2-7
abundance: -
d_gene: -
v_gene: TRBV5-8
len: 15
CDR3aa: CASSLSRGTAYEQYF
CDR3nt: TGTGCCAGCAGCTTGAGTCGGGGGACGGCCTACGAGCAGTACTTC

j_gene: TRBJ2-3
abundance: few
d_gene: -
v_gene: TRBV27
len: 14
CDR3aa: CASSRDTSTDTQYF
CDR3nt: TGTGCCAGCAGTCGGGACACTAGCACAGATACGCAGTATTTT

j_gene: TRBJ1-1
abundance: -
d_gene: -
v_gene: TRBV7-8
len: 15
CDR3aa: CASSSRRGRNTEAFF
CDR3nt: TGTGCCAGCAGCTCCCGGCGGGGCAGGAACACTGAAGCTTTCTTT

j_gene: TRBJ2-3
abundance: -
d_gene: TRBD2
v_gene: TRBV2
len: 13
CDR3aa: CASISGATDTQYF
CDR3nt: TGTGCCAGCATTAGCGGGGCTACAGATACGCAGTATTTT

j_gene: TRBJ1-1
abundance: few
d_gene: -
v_gene: TRBV18
len: 15
CDR3aa: CASSPPRATDTEAFF
CDR3nt: TGTGCCAGCTCACCACCGCGGGCGACCGACACTGAAGCTTTCTTT

j_gene: TRBJ2-5
abundance: -
d_gene: -
v_gene: TRBV4-2
len: 15
CDR3aa: CASSQDELAFETQYF
CDR3nt: TGTGCCAGCAGCCAAGATGAACTAGCATTTGAGACCCAGTACTTC

j_gene: TRBJ2-1
abundance: -
d_gene: -
v_gene: TRBV7-6
len: 15
CDR3aa: CASSLSAGINNEQFF
CDR3nt: TGTGCCAGCAGCTTAAGTGCGGGGATAAACAATGAGCAGTTCTTC

j_gene: TRBJ1-1
abundance: -
d_gene: -
v_gene: TRBV30
len: 17
CDR3aa: CAWSADRTGRGNTEAFF
CDR3nt: TGTGCCTGGAGTGCGGACCGGACGGGGAGGGGGAACACTGAAGCTTTCTTT

j_gene: TRBJ1-1
abundance: -
d_gene: -
v_gene: TRBV6-1
len: 17
CDR3aa: CASSEDAGLLMNTEAFF
CDR3nt: TGTGCCAGCAGTGAAGACGCCGGGTTGCTCATGAACACTGAAGCTTTCTTT

j_gene: TRBJ2-7
abundance: -
d_gene: TRBD1
v_gene: TRBV12-5
len: 13
CDR3aa: CASGLNRGYEQYF
CDR3nt: TGTGCTAGTGGTTTGAACAGGGGCTACGAGCAGTACTTC

j_gene: TRBJ2-2
abundance: -
d_gene: -
v_gene: TRBV6-5
len: 12
CDR3aa: CASSRGTGELFF
CDR3nt: TGTGCCAGCAGCCGGGGGACCGGGGAGCTGTTTTTT

j_gene: TRBJ2-5
abundance: -
d_gene: -
v_gene: TRBV6-5
len: 16
CDR3aa: CASSYSAGAHRGTQYF
CDR3nt: TGTGCCAGCAGTTACTCGGCAGGGGCCCACCGGGGGACCCAGTACTTC

j_gene: TRBJ2-7
abundance: -
d_gene: -
v_gene: TRBV6-1
len: 14
CDR3aa: CASSGSQTSYEQYF
CDR3nt: TGTGCCAGCAGCGGGTCTCAAACCTCCTACGAGCAGTACTTC

j_gene: TRBJ1-1
abundance: -
d_gene: -
v_gene: TRBV9
len: 14
CDR3aa: CASSVVNMNTEAFF
CDR3nt: TGTGCCAGCAGCGTAGTAAACATGAACACTGAAGCTTTCTTT

j_gene: TRBJ1-1
abundance: few
d_gene: TRBD1
v_gene: TRBV19
len: 15
CDR3aa: CATALDRGRHTEAFF
CDR3nt: TGTGCCACCGCCCTAGACAGGGGGCGGCACACTGAAGCTTTCTTT

j_gene: TRBJ1-4
abundance: -
d_gene: -
v_gene: TRBV18
len: 14
CDR3aa: CASSPRVEREKLFF
CDR3nt: TGTGCCAGCTCACCACGGGTGGAGCGGGAAAAACTGTTTTTT

j_gene: TRBJ2-1
abundance: -
d_gene: -
v_gene: TRBV19
len: 14
CDR3aa: CASKVRGNSNEQFF
CDR3nt: TGTGCCAGTAAGGTCCGGGGGAACTCCAATGAGCAGTTCTTC

j_gene: TRBJ1-1
abundance: -
d_gene: -
v_gene: TRBV10-1
len: 13
CDR3aa: CASSEGLNTEAFF
CDR3nt: TGCGCCAGCAGTGAGGGGCTGAACACTGAAGCTTTCTTT

j_gene: TRBJ2-1
abundance: -
d_gene: -
v_gene: TRBV9
len: 19
CDR3aa: CASSVDRDEWRGQYNEQFF
CDR3nt: TGTGCCAGCAGCGTAGATAGGGATGAGTGGCGGGGGCAATACAATGAGCAGTTCTTC

j_gene: TRBJ2-3
abundance: -
d_gene: -
v_gene: TRBV18
len: 14
CDR3aa: CASSPPTTRDTQYF
CDR3nt: TGTGCCAGCTCACCACCCACTACCCGGGATACGCAGTATTTT

j_gene: TRBJ1-1
abundance: -
d_gene: -
v_gene: TRBV11-2
len: 11
CDR3aa: CASSPNTEAFF
CDR3nt: TGTGCCAGCAGCCCTAATACTGAAGCTTTCTTT

j_gene: TRBJ2-2
abundance: few
d_gene: TRBD1
v_gene: TRBV6-1
len: 15
CDR3aa: CASRKGTGRTGELFF
CDR3nt: TGTGCCAGCAGAAAAGGGACAGGGCGGACCGGGGAGCTGTTTTTT

j_gene: TRBJ2-7
abundance: few
d_gene: -
v_gene: TRBV2
len: 13
CDR3aa: CASSRDSGYEQYF
CDR3nt: TGTGCCAGCAGCAGAGATAGCGGCTACGAGCAGTACTTC

j_gene: TRBJ2-1
abundance: once
d_gene: TRBD2
v_gene: TRBV18
len: 13
CDR3aa: CASSPGLDNEQFF
CDR3nt: TGTGCCAGCTCACCGGGACTAGACAATGAGCAGTTCTTC

j_gene: TRBJ2-7
abundance: -
d_gene: -
v_gene: TRBV11-3
len: 16
CDR3aa: CASSSSSGGPTYEQYF
CDR3nt: TGTGCCAGCAGCTCCTCCTCCGGGGGTCCTACCTACGAGCAGTACTTC

j_gene: TRBJ2-7
abundance: -
d_gene: -
v_gene: TRBV4-1
len: 16
CDR3aa: CASSQVGGRRSYEQYF
CDR3nt: TGCGCCAGCAGCCAAGTGGGGGGGCGCCGCTCCTACGAGCAGTACTTC

j_gene: TRBJ1-1
abundance: -
d_gene: TRBD1
v_gene: TRBV12-5
len: 17
CDR3aa: CASGLVTGGSFNTEAFF
CDR3nt: TGTGCTAGTGGTTTGGTTACAGGGGGCTCATTCAACACTGAAGCTTTCTTT

j_gene: TRBJ1-1
abundance: few
d_gene: -
v_gene: TRBV30
len: 11
CDR3aa: CAWTGVTEAFF
CDR3nt: TGTGCCTGGACAGGGGTAACTGAAGCTTTCTTT

j_gene: TRBJ2-2
abundance: -
d_gene: -
v_gene: TRBV7-9
len: 13
CDR3aa: CASSFQGPGELFF
CDR3nt: TGTGCCAGCAGCTTTCAGGGTCCCGGGGAGCTGTTTTTT

j_gene: TRBJ2-2
abundance: -
d_gene: TRBD2
v_gene: TRBV5-6
len: 18
CDR3aa: CASSYETSGGAGTGELFF
CDR3nt: TGTGCCAGCAGTTACGAGACTAGCGGGGGAGCCGGTACCGGGGAGCTGTTTTTT

j_gene: TRBJ1-1
abundance: once
d_gene: -
v_gene: TRBV5-1
len: 13
CDR3aa: CASSLYLNTEAFF
CDR3nt: TGCGCCAGCAGCTTGTATCTGAACACTGAAGCTTTCTTT

j_gene: TRBJ2-1
abundance: once
d_gene: TRBD2
v_gene: TRBV5-1
len: 16
CDR3aa: CASSLTLGGAYNEQFF
CDR3nt: TGCGCCAGCAGCTTGACGCTCGGGGGGGCCTACAATGAGCAGTTCTTC

j_gene: TRBJ2-1
abundance: few
d_gene: TRBD1
v_gene: TRBV19
len: 15
CDR3aa: CASSIDVTGYNEQFF
CDR3nt: TGTGCCAGTAGTATAGACGTGACAGGGTACAATGAGCAGTTCTTC

j_gene: TRBJ2-4
abundance: -
d_gene: -
v_gene: TRBV5-5
len: 13
CDR3aa: CASSFASENIQYF
CDR3nt: TGTGCCAGCAGCTTCGCTAGTGAAAACATTCAGTACTTC

j_gene: TRBJ2-2
abundance: -
d_gene: TRBD1
v_gene: TRBV19
len: 19
CDR3aa: CASSLRGTGTPLNTGELFF
CDR3nt: TGTGCCAGTAGCCTCCGGGGGACAGGGACCCCCCTGAACACCGGGGAGCTGTTTTTT

j_gene: TRBJ2-7
abundance: few
d_gene: TRBD1
v_gene: TRBV9
len: 14
CDR3aa: CASSPRQGSTKQYF
CDR3nt: TGTGCCAGCAGCCCTCGACAGGGTTCTACGAAGCAGTACTTC